These T cell receptor beta chains were read from a single sample in a study of blood T cell repertoires in COVID-19. Profiled with immunoSEQ multiplex PCR; TCRdb holds only in-frame clones, not every one. Counted here are a few hundred thousand clones, about four fifths occurring once; the ten biggest clones make up around 3.7%. The sample consisted of PBMCs or T cells enriched from blood (not recorded which). The receptors originated from a man between 45 and 60 years old who had recovered from COVID-19. The CDR3 runs from the conserved cysteine through the conserved F or W. The D gene is left open where the match is weak. The size of a clone is reported for some rows only, either as once, few or many, or as a class for expanded clones.

D	V	length	size	J	CDR3	DNA
-	TRBV13	13	once	TRBJ1-3	CASSRDNRNTIYF	TGTGCCAGCAGCCGGGACAACCGAAACACCATATATTTT
-	TRBV5-1	15	-	TRBJ2-5	CASSLGRVGQETQYF	TGCGCCAGCAGCTTGGGCAGGGTGGGCCAAGAGACCCAGTACTTC
-	TRBV3-1/TRBV3-2	17	-	TRBJ2-4	CASSPYEVVVGKNIQYF	TGTGCCAGCAGCCCCTACGAGGTGGTGGTTGGCAAAAACATTCAGTACTTC
TRBD2	TRBV3-1/TRBV3-2	17	-	TRBJ2-7	CASSQRGLAGRSYEQYF	TGTGCCAGCAGCCAACGTGGACTAGCGGGGAGGTCCTACGAGCAGTACTTC
-	TRBV2	17	few	TRBJ1-3	CASSEAGLRSSGNTIYF	TGTGCCAGCAGTGAAGCGGGGCTTCGGAGCTCTGGAAACACCATATATTTT
-	TRBV19	15	-	TRBJ1-5	CASSMWGHWNQPQHF	TGTGCCAGTAGTATGTGGGGGCACTGGAATCAGCCCCAGCATTTT
-	TRBV30	13	-	TRBJ1-5	CAWSVEMNQPQHF	TGTGCCTGGAGTGTCGAGATGAATCAGCCCCAGCATTTT
-	TRBV19	13	-	TRBJ1-1	CASSIDRGTEAFF	TGTGCCAGTAGTATTGACCGGGGCACTGAAGCTTTCTTT
-	TRBV7-9	15	-	TRBJ2-1	CASSLERGLGNEQFF	TGTGCCAGCAGCTTAGAACGTGGCCTTGGCAATGAGCAGTTCTTC
-	TRBV4-3	16	few	TRBJ2-7	CASSQDVFSGDYEQYF	TGCGCCAGCAGCCAAGATGTTTTTTCGGGGGACTACGAGCAGTACTTC
-	TRBV5-8	11	-	TRBJ2-7	CASSGGPKQYF	TGTGCCAGCAGCGGGGGCCCGAAGCAGTACTTC
TRBD1	TRBV5-5	16	-	TRBJ1-5	CASSLGDRGNNQPQHF	TGTGCCAGCAGCTTGGGGGACAGGGGGAACAATCAGCCCCAGCATTTT
-	TRBV4-3	15	-	TRBJ2-1	CASSRGTRTNNEQFF	TGCGCCAGCAGTCGCGGGACTCGTACTAACAATGAGCAGTTCTTC
-	TRBV5-8	15	-	TRBJ2-3	CASSSAPGSQDTQYF	TGTGCCAGCAGCTCAGCACCGGGATCCCAGGATACGCAGTATTTT
-	TRBV1	17	-	TRBJ1-2	CTSSQIVLRQGRKGYTF	TGCACCAGCAGCCAAATAGTCCTCCGACAGGGAAGGAAGGGCTACACCTTC
-	TRBV5-1	14	-	TRBJ2-5	CASSSVRGSAPTYF	TGCGCCAGCAGCTCCGTCCGAGGGTCTGCCCCAACGTACTTC
-	TRBV7-2	13	-	TRBJ1-2	CASSTQGGYGYTF	TGTGCCAGCAGCACACAGGGTGGCTATGGCTACACCTTC
TRBD2	TRBV28	18	-	TRBJ2-3	CASSHGLAEPRGTDTQYF	TGTGCCAGCAGCCACGGACTAGCGGAACCTAGGGGCACAGATACGCAGTATTTT
-	TRBV7-6	14	-	TRBJ1-4	CASSLGTDNEKLFF	TGTGCCAGCAGCTTAGGGACAGATAATGAAAAACTGTTTTTT
-	TRBV12-3/TRBV12-4	13	-	TRBJ2-1	CASSLRDSNEQFF	TGTGCCAGCAGTTTGCGGGACAGCAATGAGCAGTTCTTC
TRBD1	TRBV5-1	17	-	TRBJ2-3	CASSLARTGAATDTQYF	TGCGCCAGCAGCTTGGCTAGGACAGGGGCAGCTACAGATACGCAGTATTTT
-	TRBV19	15	once	TRBJ1-4	CASIWTGGSNEKLFF	TGTGCCAGTATTTGGACTGGAGGCTCTAATGAAAAACTGTTTTTT
-	TRBV5-1	15	few	TRBJ2-1	CASSPRVGSVNEQFF	TGCGCCAGCAGCCCCAGGGTTGGTTCGGTTAATGAGCAGTTCTTC